The 24 T cell receptor beta chains below all came from one sample that was sequenced in a study of T cells in Graves' hyperthyroidism and ophthalmopathy. RNA transcripts provided the source from which TCR beta CDR3 regions were amplified. In the first-round RT-PCR of the TCR CDR3, the HTBI primer set was used. TCRdb independently ran MiXCR on the multiplex PCR reads; one entry per CDR3 protein. The sample holds almost 500,000 distinct CDR3 sequences, around a fifth seen once. Sequences were obtained from blood. The receptors shown here come from a woman between 65 and 79 years old with Graves' ophthalmopathy.

This clonotype was seen repeatedly, ten times or more. The V call is TRBV20-1, the J call TRBJ1-1, with a weak D call TRBD1 (6 bases). The CDR3 has 14 amino acids. Per germline, CDR1 DFQATT and CDR2 SNEGSKA (reference sequence). Between the trimmed V and J ends, which lost 7 bases and 1 base, there was a span of 16 bases. This CDR3 is CSVRHGGANTEAFF. Written as DNA, the CDR3 is TGCAGTGTCAGACATGGGGGGGCGAACACTGAAGCTTTCTTT.

The chain carries TRBV9 and TRBJ2-7; no firm D call. V lost 3 bases and J lost 7, with 14 bases in between. Looked up from germline, CDR1 is SGDLS and CDR2 is YYNGEE. The CDR3 is 13 amino acids. The CDR3 protein is CASSASSLGEQYF. In DNA form, the CDR3 reads TGTGCCAGCAGCGCGAGCTCTTTAGGGGAGCAGTACTTC.

Ten or more counts support this clonotype. CDR3: CASSLEPLYEQYF. The CDR3 nucleotides read TGTGCCAGCAGCTTGGAGCCCCTCTACGAGCAGTACTTC. The chain employs TRBV11-1 and TRBJ2-7, with no clear D. There are 13 residues in the CDR3. V gave up 3 bases and J gave up 3 bases, with 9 bases separating them. From germline, CDR1 is SGHAT and CDR2 FQDESV (reference sequence).

As regards this clonotype: Germline and junction disagree at one end, which may indicate a read error. CDR3 in DNA: TGTGCCAGCAGGGACACAGGGGGCACTGAAGCTCTCTTT. Protein: CASRDTGGTEALF. The chain recombines TRBV12-3 or TRBV12-4 with TRBJ1-1; TRBD1 agrees at 9 bases. The CDR3 runs 13 residues.

This sequence joins TRBV14 and TRBJ2-5; D is possibly TRBD1 or TRBD2 (5 bases each). Between the trimmed V and J ends, which lost 2 bases and 3 bases, there was a span of 10 bases. CDR3 length: 14 residues. Germline V lookup: CDR1 SGHDN, CDR2 FVKESK. CDR3 in amino acids: CASSQQGDEETQYF. The DNA of the CDR3 is TGTGCCAGCAGCCAACAGGGAGATGAAGAGACCCAGTACTTC.

The chain combines TRBV20-1 with TRBJ1-2; no firm D call. Trimming stripped 6 bases from V and 4 bases from J, with 18 bases between. CDR3 length: 14 residues. Germline V gene data show CDR1 as DFQATT and CDR2 as SNEGSKA (reference sequence). The CDR3 nucleotides are TGCAGTGCCCTGACGCGGGAGGGAAGCTATGGCTACACCTTC. This codes for CSALTREGSYGYTF.

This clonotype was observed a handful of times. The chain uses TRBV5-1 and TRBJ1-2, with D hard to call. V was trimmed by 0 bases and J by 4 bases, leaving 10 bases between them. The CDR3 has 14 amino acids. Germline V CDR1 and CDR2: SGHRS, YFSETQ. CDR3 in DNA: TGCGCCAGCAGCTTGGTTCCAGATACCTATGGCTACACCTTC. Residues: CASSLVPDTYGYTF.

The table lists this clonotype with a count of one. The chain combines TRBV3-1 with TRBJ2-5; no definite D call. The CDR3 is 17 residues long. CDR1 is LGHDT, CDR2 YNNKEL, per germline (reference sequence). The V end lost 0 bases, the J end lost 0 bases, and 14 bases lay between the germline ends. The DNA of the CDR3 is TGTGCCAGCAGCCAAGATGTTGCAGCCAGGTACCAAGAGACCCAGTACTTC. It codes for CASSQDVAARYQETQYF.

The chain uses TRBV20-1 and TRBJ2-5; 7 bases agree with TRBD2. Germline CDR1 and CDR2: DFQATT and SNEGSKA (reference sequence). The V segment lost 0 bases and the J segment 5 bases; nucleotides outside the gene matches: 9. CDR3 size: 15 residues. This CDR3 reads CSARDLAESQETQYF. The CDR3 region has the DNA TGCAGTGCTAGAGACCTAGCGGAGTCCCAGGAGACCCAGTACTTC.

This CDR3 reads CSAGFGTYEQYF. Here the CDR3 DNA reads TGCAGCGCCGGTTTTGGGACCTACGAGCAGTACTTC. This chain connects TRBV29-1 to TRBJ2-7, with D unclear. CDR3 size: 12 residues. Germline V CDR1 and CDR2: SQVTM, ANQGSEA. V lost 7 bases to trimming and J lost 2 bases, with 12 bases between them.

A few counts support this clonotype. This chain connects TRBV3-1 to TRBJ1-5; possibly TRBD1 for D (5 bases). Trimming cost V 3 bases and J 6 bases, with 12 bases left between them. The CDR3 consists of 14 residues. The germline V gene has CDR1 LGHDT and CDR2 YNNKEL (reference sequence). The CDR3 is CASSHDGGGQPQHF. The CDR3 coding sequence is TGTGCCAGCAGCCACGATGGGGGGGGTCAGCCCCAGCATTTT.

The V and J genes are TRBV12-3 or TRBV12-4 and TRBJ2-2; 11 bases are a match to TRBD2. CDR3 length: 16 residues. Germline trimming cut 7 bases from V and 2 bases from J; bases unmatched to any gene: 6. CDR3 DNA sequence: TGTGCCAGCATTAGACTAGCGGGGATCAACACCGGGGAGCTGTTTTTT. This encodes CASIRLAGINTGELFF.

The sample holds a few counts of this clonotype. This rearrangement joins TRBV28 to TRBJ1-2, with D unresolved. The germline CDR1 and CDR2 sequences are MDHEN and SYDVKM. V gave up 9 bases and J gave up 4 bases, with 15 bases separating them. The CDR3 consists of 13 residues. CDR3 DNA: TGTGCCAGTCTTGACGGAGTGATCTATGGCTACACCTTC. It translates to CASLDGVIYGYTF.

The V and J genes are TRBV6-1 and TRBJ2-7; 8 positions match TRBD1. J gave up 0 bases and V 5 bases, and 6 bases lay outside the gene matches. The CDR3 is 15 amino acids. Germline CDR1 reads MNHNS; CDR2 reads SASEGT. DNA for the CDR3: TGTGCCAGCAGTATTGACAGGGGTGGCTCCTACGAGCAGTACTTC. This codes for CASSIDRGGSYEQYF.

The rearrangement links TRBV6-5 to TRBJ1-6; D is unclear. V was cut by 0 bases and J by 9 bases, with 6 bases left in between. Germline CDR1 reads MNHEY; CDR2 reads SVGAGI. CDR3 length: 13 amino acids. This CDR3 reads CASSYSNSSPLHF. In DNA, the CDR3 is TGTGCCAGCAGTTACTCGAATAGTTCACCCCTCCACTTT.

This rearrangement joins TRBV6-4 to TRBJ1-1, with 7 bases aligning to TRBD1. Germline CDR1 MRHNA, CDR2 SNTAGT. The CDR3 has 15 residues. V trimming: 6 bases; J trimming: 2 bases; junction bases outside the gene matches: 9. CDR3 sequence: CASRKTGQINTEAFF. In nucleotides, the CDR3 is TGTGCCAGCAGAAAGACGGGACAGATAAACACTGAAGCTTTCTTT.

This chain uses TRBV7-9 with TRBJ2-7; 7 positions agree with TRBD2. This CDR3 has 12 residues. V lost 3 bases, J lost 7 bases, and 3 bases stayed unmatched. Germline V CDR1 and CDR2: SEHNR, FQNEAQ (reference sequence). CDR3 coding DNA: TGTGCCAGCAGCTTCGGCGGGAGTGAGCAGTACTTC. The encoded protein is CASSFGGSEQYF.

This clonotype appeared once. A much larger clone differs by one base, so this may be a read error. The chain uses TRBV11-2 and TRBJ2-5, with no clear D. CDR1 and CDR2 from the germline V gene are SGHAT and FQNNGV. The CDR3 has 14 amino acids. Here the CDR3 reads CAGSFNQRQETQYF. In DNA form, the CDR3 reads TGTGCCGGCAGCTTTAACCAGCGCCAAGAGACCCAGTACTTC.

A note on this clonotype: A clone one base away is much larger, so this may be a read error. The chain links TRBV5-1 to TRBJ2-7; TRBD2 agrees at 11 bases. From germline, CDR1 is SGHRS and CDR2 YFSETQ. This CDR3 comprises 14 residues. J gave up 7 bases and V 4 bases, and 7 bases lay outside the gene matches. The CDR3 sequence: CASSLTSGSWEQYF. The CDR3 nucleotides are TGCGCCAGCAGCCTCACTAGCGGGAGTTGGGAGCAGTACTTC.

This clonotype has more than one count but fewer than ten. The rearrangement joins TRBV5-6 to TRBJ1-2; a possible D gene is TRBD1 (6 bases). Trimming stripped 4 bases from V and 5 bases from J, with 15 bases between. The CDR3 is 14 amino acids. Per germline, CDR1 SGHDT and CDR2 YYEEEE. In nucleotides, the CDR3 is TGTGCCAGCAGCCCGGGGACACCTCCGTATGGCTACACCTTC. Its translation is CASSPGTPPYGYTF. Full variable domain (remainder filled in from reference TRBV5-6 and TRBJ1-2): DAGVTQSPTHLIKTRGQQVTLRCSPKSGHDTVSWYQQALGQGPQFIFQYYEEEERQRGNFPDRFSGHQFPNYSSELNVNALLLGDSALYLCASSPGTPPYGYTFGSGTRLTVV.

The chain couples TRBV2 to TRBJ2-5, with 9 bases lining up with TRBD1. The trim removed 3 bases at V and 3 bases at J, leaving 5 bases unmatched. Germline V gives CDR1 SNHLY, CDR2 FYNNEI. CDR3 size: 15 residues. The CDR3 region has the DNA TGTGCCAGCAGTGAGGACAGGGGTGGAAAAGAGACCCAGTACTTC. It is translated as CASSEDRGGKETQYF.

Only a few counts were recorded for this clonotype. V and J are TRBV11-3 and TRBJ2-7; possibly TRBD2 for D (5 bases). The ends were cut back, 2 bases at V and 3 bases at J, with 14 bases in the middle. The CDR3 spans 15 residues. CDR1 and CDR2 from the germline V gene are SGHNT and YENEEA. CDR3 amino acids: CASSLFPSPVYEQYF. CDR3 bases: TGTGCCAGCAGCTTATTTCCTAGCCCAGTCTACGAGCAGTACTTC.

The rearrangement joins TRBV12-3 or TRBV12-4 to TRBJ2-7; possibly TRBD1 or TRBD2 for D (5 bases each). The CDR3 contains 13 residues. Trimming left V 4 bases short and J 7 bases short, with 14 bases between. CDR3 in amino acids: CASSSWDGSEQYF. CDR3 bases: TGTGCCAGCAGTTCCTGGGACGGTTCAGAGCAGTACTTC.

This clonotype was detected ten times or more. This sequence joins TRBV11-2 and TRBJ2-7; 7 positions match TRBD1. V lost 1 base to trimming and J lost 7 bases; unmatched junction nucleotides: 13. Germline values: CDR1 SGHAT, CDR2 FQNNGV. The CDR3 is made up of 16 amino acids. The CDR3: CASSLGHTDRSGEQYF. The CDR3 DNA is TGTGCCAGCAGCTTAGGCCATACGGACAGGTCGGGTGAGCAGTACTTC.